The TCR beta chain under discussion was sequenced for a study of Graves' ophthalmopathy and Graves' hyperthyroidism. This clonotype was seen at least ten times. Germline lookup yields CDR1 SQVTM and CDR2 ANQGSEA. With 7 bases removed from V and 3 bases from J, the gap between germline ends came to 16 bases. The CDR3 spans 13 residues. RNA served as the template for amplifying TCR beta CDR3 regions. Investigators did first-round RT-PCR with HTBI primers, then second-round multiplex PCR. TCRdb fed the multiplex PCR reads into MiXCR, producing one record per CDR3 protein. The table shows 300,000 to 500,000 distinct CDR3 sequences, with approximately 15% occurring only once. Hyperthyroidism qualified as stable when ophthalmopathy did not develop within 18 months of follow-up. Hyperthyroidism patients had new diagnoses, durations under 2 months, and ages of 18 to 65.

This TCR derives from a woman under 30 with stable Graves' hyperthyroidism. V is TRBV29-1 and J is TRBJ2-7; possible D gene TRBD1, 5 bases. Sequences were obtained from peripheral blood. The CDR3 protein is CSAHRLGDYEQYF. DNA of the CDR3: TGCAGCGCGCACAGGTTAGGGGACTACGAGCAGTACTTC.